These 21 T cell receptor beta chains came from one sample sequenced in a study of blood T cells in healthy people across ages. The use of a sample-barcoded 5' primer and a J-beta primer mix characterized a second PCR of about 7 to 12 cycles. TCRdb analysed the 5' RACE reads with MiXCR anew, one entry per CDR3 protein. The sample records more than 900,000 distinct CDR3 sequences, about 27% being singletons. The sample was also linked to a second study, of T cells of mothers and their children.

The sample was blood. The receptors were gathered from a woman aged 40 to 50 in good health.

The rearrangement joins TRBV19 to TRBJ2-4, with D possibly matching TRBD2 (5 bases). The V end was cut by 3 bases, the J end by 13 bases, with 22 bases between. The CDR3 is made up of 15 amino acids. Germline values: CDR1 LNHDA, CDR2 SQIVND (reference sequence). The CDR3 sequence: CASSIRGNTYNEQYF. CDR3 DNA: TGTGCCAGTAGTATCCGAGGGAATACCTACAATGAGCAGTACTTC.

The chain uses TRBV4-2 and TRBJ2-3; a possible D gene is TRBD2 (6 bases). V was pared by 1 base and J by 2 bases, with 13 bases between. The germline V gene encodes CDR1 LGHNA and CDR2 YNFKEQ. The CDR3 spans 16 residues. As DNA, the CDR3 is TGTGCCAGCAGCCAAGGGATAGCGGCGAACACAGATACGCAGTATTTT. It yields the protein CASSQGIAANTDTQYF.

On this clonotype itself: A much larger clone differs from this one at a single base, so this may be a read error. The chain uses TRBV27 and TRBJ2-7, with TRBD1 matching over 7 bases. The germline V gene encodes CDR1 MNHEY and CDR2 SMNVEV (reference sequence). The CDR3 is made up of 13 amino acids. With 11 bases clipped from V and 2 bases from J, the junction kept 9 bases outside the gene matches. The CDR3 loop reads CAGKLTGTYEQYF. In nucleotides, the CDR3 is TGTGCCGGTAAGTTGACAGGGACCTACGAGCAGTACTTC.

Note on this clonotype: Sequence at one end of the junction differs from germline and may be a read error. The chain carries TRBV20-1 and TRBJ2-2, with TRBD2 identical over 11 bases. Germline values: CDR1 DFQATT, CDR2 SNEGSKA (reference sequence). The CDR3 covers 16 residues. This CDR3 is CSARDLSGGETEELFF. The DNA of the CDR3 is TGCAGTGCTAGAGACCTTAGCGGGGGGGAGACCGAGGAGCTGTTTTTT.

As for this clonotype: The junction departs from the called germline gene at one end, perhaps through a read error. The gene calls are TRBV6-5 and TRBJ2-2; no clear D. CDR1 and CDR2 (germline): MNHEY, SVGAGI. The CDR3 has 15 residues. The CDR3 protein is CASSYNLAETAELFF. The CDR3 DNA is TGTGCCAGCAGTTACAACCTCGCGGAAACCGCGGAGCTGTTTTTT.

The V and J genes are TRBV18 and TRBJ1-1, with D unresolved. Looked up from germline, CDR1 is KGHSH and CDR2 is LQKENI. This CDR3 contains 14 residues. V was clipped by 3 bases and J by 0 bases, with 8 bases between them. For the CDR3, the DNA is TGTGCCAGCTCACCCGCGGACTTGAACACTGAAGCTTTCTTT. Protein product: CASSPADLNTEAFF.

Note on this clonotype: Just one base apart from a much larger clone, this may be a read error. The chain uses TRBV29-1 and TRBJ2-4; tentatively, D is TRBD1 (5 bases). Per germline, CDR1 SQVTM and CDR2 ANQGSEA. The CDR3 loop spans 11 amino acids. CDR3 protein: CGVVRQMIQYF. As DNA, the CDR3 is TGCGGCGTGGTCCGACAGATGATTCAGTACTTC.

The chain employs TRBV27 and TRBJ2-1; possibly TRBD1 for D (5 bases). CDR1 MNHEY and CDR2 SMNVEV come from the germline V gene (reference sequence). V was cut by 6 bases and J by 6 bases, with 27 bases left in between. CDR3 length: 18 residues. The chain's CDR3 is CASRLSQGSAGSGNEQFF. CDR3 in DNA: TGTGCCAGCAGACTCTCCCAGGGAAGCGCTGGCTCTGGCAATGAGCAGTTCTTC.

The chain has TRBV19 and TRBJ2-5, with D perhaps matching TRBD2 (5 bases). CDR1 LNHDA and CDR2 SQIVND come from the germline V gene (reference sequence). Trimming left V 2 bases short and J 2 bases short, with 9 bases between. This CDR3 has 14 amino acids. As DNA, the CDR3 is TGTGCCAGTAGTATATGGGGAGATCAAGAGACCCAGTACTTC. Translating gives CASSIWGDQETQYF.

The chain employs TRBV4-3 and TRBJ2-3; D not certain. This CDR3 is built from 14 residues. Deletions cut 2 bases from V and 2 bases from J, with 8 bases between. Germline CDR1 and CDR2: LGHNA and YSLEER. Here the CDR3 DNA reads TGCGCCAGCAGCCAAAGGCCCAACACAGATACGCAGTATTTT. This translates into CASSQRPNTDTQYF.

A few counts support this clonotype. The chain recombines TRBV7-9 with TRBJ1-1, with D perhaps matching TRBD1 (6 bases). The V end was cut by 2 bases, the J end by 1 base, with 11 bases between. The CDR3 is 15 amino acids. Germline V gives CDR1 SEHNR, CDR2 FQNEAQ (reference sequence). The CDR3: CASSLRQAQNTEAFF. CDR3 nucleotides: TGTGCCAGCAGCTTACGACAGGCCCAGAACACTGAAGCTTTCTTT.

On this clonotype itself: An end of the junction differs from the germline gene, which may be a read error. The chain joins TRBV27 to TRBJ1-1; TRBD1 agrees at 12 bases. The CDR3 has 18 residues. Germline V lookup: CDR1 MNHEY, CDR2 SMNVEV (reference sequence). CDR3 sequence (DNA): TGTGCCCGCAGTTGGGACAGGGGGCTGAGTCAGGGGTTCACTGAAGCTTTCTTT. This encodes CARSWDRGLSQGFTEAFF.

In regard to this clonotype: Since a much larger clone is just one base distant, this may be a read error. The V call is TRBV12-3 or TRBV12-4, the J call TRBJ1-2, with no clear D. With 1 base removed from V and 4 bases from J, the gap between germline ends came to 13 bases. This CDR3 spans 15 amino acids. CDR3 DNA sequence: TGTGCCAGCAGTTTAGGCACGGTCTTACTCTATGGCTACACCTTC. As protein: CASSLGTVLLYGYTF.

This chain joins TRBV13 and TRBJ2-3, with a tentative D call TRBD1 (5 bases). V was cut by 5 bases and J by 1 base, with 13 bases left in between. The CDR3 loop spans 15 amino acids. CDR1 PRHDT and CDR2 FYEKMQ come from the germline V gene (reference sequence). The CDR3 sequence is CASSLQDKRTDTQYF. The CDR3 nucleotides read TGTGCCAGCAGCCTCCAGGACAAGCGCACAGATACGCAGTATTTT.

The CDR3 loop is CASSLSVSRVVEQFF. The CDR3 DNA is TGTGCCAGCAGCTTAAGTGTCAGCCGGGTGGTTGAGCAGTTCTTC. V and J are TRBV7-6 and TRBJ2-1, with D unresolved. The CDR3 covers 15 residues. Between the trimmed V and J ends, which lost 2 bases and 9 bases, there was a span of 17 bases. CDR1 is SGHVS and CDR2 is FNYEAQ in the germline V gene.

Here the CDR3 reads CASSTRDRGIVNTEAFF. As DNA, the CDR3 is TGTGCCAGCAGTACCCGGGACAGGGGGATCGTGAACACTGAAGCTTTCTTT. This chain uses TRBV28 with TRBJ1-1; TRBD1 matches 11 bases. Germline CDR1 is MDHEN and CDR2 is SYDVKM. CDR3 length: 17 amino acids. Germline trimming cut 5 bases from V and 0 bases from J; bases unmatched to any gene: 8. The variable domain in full, with the rest retrieved from reference TRBV28 and TRBJ1-1, is DVKVTQSSRYLVKRTGEKVFLECVQDMDHENMFWYRQDPGLGLRLIYFSYDVKMKEKGDIPEGYSVSREKKERFSLILESASTNQTSMYLCASSTRDRGIVNTEAFFGQGTRLTVV.

This chain links TRBV7-9 with TRBJ2-7; 10 positions match TRBD1. V lost 4 bases and J lost 2; bases outside the gene matches: 8. The CDR3 spans 16 residues. Germline lookup yields CDR1 SEHNR and CDR2 FQNEAQ (reference sequence). Here the CDR3 reads CASSYPGTGETYEQYF. DNA of the CDR3: TGTGCCAGCAGCTACCCCGGGACAGGGGAGACCTACGAGCAGTACTTC.

This clonotype was detected only a few times. The V and J genes are TRBV7-8 and TRBJ2-6; TRBD1 is a possible D gene (5 bases). This CDR3 has 15 amino acids. V was pared by 5 bases and J by 3 bases, with 11 bases between. The germline V gene encodes CDR1 SGHVS and CDR2 FQNEAQ. The CDR3 nucleotides read TGTGCCAGCAGCCTCAGGGTGGGTGGGGCCAACGTCCTGACTTTC. It is translated as CASSLRVGGANVLTF.

There are a few counts of this clonotype. The chain recombines TRBV7-2 with TRBJ2-7, with TRBD1 matching over 9 bases. J gave up 4 bases and V 3 bases, and 7 bases lay outside the gene matches. From germline, CDR1 is SGHTA and CDR2 FQGNSA. This CDR3 contains 15 residues. The DNA of the CDR3 is TGTGCCAGCAGCTTGGGGACAGGGCCTCAATACGAGCAGTACTTC. Encoded protein: CASSLGTGPQYEQYF.

This clonotype was counted ten times or more. The genes are TRBV20-1 and TRBJ1-5; 10 nucleotides match TRBD1. This CDR3 has 16 residues. The trim removed 5 bases at V and 5 bases at J, leaving 12 bases unmatched. Per the germline V gene, CDR1 is DFQATT and CDR2 is SNEGSKA (reference sequence). This CDR3 reads CSAFPTGTGEDQPQHF. CDR3 DNA: TGCAGTGCTTTCCCCACAGGGACAGGGGAGGATCAGCCCCAGCATTTT.

A remark on this clonotype: One end of the junction is discordant with germline, which a read error may explain. The chain joins TRBV19 to TRBJ2-1; D gene uncertain. Germline CDR1 LNHDA, CDR2 SQIVND (reference sequence). The CDR3 is made up of 15 amino acids. The CDR3 sequence is CAGSAGPTLYNEQFF. CDR3 nucleotide sequence: TGTGCCGGTAGTGCCGGCCCCACCTTGTACAATGAGCAGTTCTTC.